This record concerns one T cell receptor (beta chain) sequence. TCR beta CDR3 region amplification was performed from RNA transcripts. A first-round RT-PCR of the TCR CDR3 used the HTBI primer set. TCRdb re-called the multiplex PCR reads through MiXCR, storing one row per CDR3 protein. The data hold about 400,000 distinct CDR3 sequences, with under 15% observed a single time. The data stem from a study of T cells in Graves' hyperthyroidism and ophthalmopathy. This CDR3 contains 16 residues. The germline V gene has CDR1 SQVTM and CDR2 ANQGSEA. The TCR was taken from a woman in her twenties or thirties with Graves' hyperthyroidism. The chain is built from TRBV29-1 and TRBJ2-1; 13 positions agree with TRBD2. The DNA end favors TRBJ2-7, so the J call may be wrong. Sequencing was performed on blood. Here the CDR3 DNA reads TGCAGCGTTGAGAGCCCGGGACTAGCGGGACTCAATGAGCAGTACTTC. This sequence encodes CSVESPGLAGLNEQYF.